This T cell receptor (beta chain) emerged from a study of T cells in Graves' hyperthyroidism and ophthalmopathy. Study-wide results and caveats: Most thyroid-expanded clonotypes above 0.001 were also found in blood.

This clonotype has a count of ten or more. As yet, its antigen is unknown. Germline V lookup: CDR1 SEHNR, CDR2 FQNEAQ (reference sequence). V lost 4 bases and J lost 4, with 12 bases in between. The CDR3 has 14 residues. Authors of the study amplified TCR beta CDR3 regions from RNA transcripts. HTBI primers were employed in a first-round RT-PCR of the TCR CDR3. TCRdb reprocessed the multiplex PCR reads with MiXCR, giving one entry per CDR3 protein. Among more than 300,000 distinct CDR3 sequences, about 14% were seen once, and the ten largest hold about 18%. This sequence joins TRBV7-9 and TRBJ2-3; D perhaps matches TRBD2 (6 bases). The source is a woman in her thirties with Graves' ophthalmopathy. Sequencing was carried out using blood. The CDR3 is CASSSQRAADTQYF. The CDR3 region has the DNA TGTGCCAGCAGCTCTCAGCGGGCCGCAGATACGCAGTATTTT.